This T cell receptor beta chain was captured in a study of blood T cell repertoires in COVID-19. Across the study: PBMCs, B-cell-depleted T cells, or T cells provided the cDNA or gDNA that made up the material.

Per the original methods: Reference gene primer amplification yielded estimated nucleated cell counts. Profiling relied on immunoSEQ multiplex PCR, and the TCRdb table lists in-frame clones only, not all of them. V and J calls and clone size are as listed in that table; D and trimming were resolved from the DNA. The data contain about 140,000 clones, approximately 79% of them singletons. The CDR3 consists of 14 residues. Germline CDR1 and CDR2: MNHEY and SVGEGT. V dropped 0 bases and J dropped 4; count of bases not matched to a gene: 1. This clone showed up just once. The TCR sequence derives from a man aged 55 to 69 with acute or convalescent COVID-19. Specimen: peripheral blood. The rearrangement uses TRBV6-2 or TRBV6-3 and TRBJ1-2; 8 bases align to TRBD1. CDR3 loop: CASSYSTGGYGYTF. CDR3 nucleotides: TGTGCCAGCAGTTACTCCACAGGGGGCTATGGCTACACCTTC.